One and the same sample provided the 6 T cell receptor beta chains below, sequenced in a study of vaccination effects on CD4 cells after COVID-19. These TCRs are of unknown antigen specificity. The repertoire was sequenced with immunoSEQ multiplex PCR; TCRdb's copy has only in-frame clones and lacks some. This table holds about 22,000 clones, approximately 70% found once. Antigen-specific CD4+ T cells were first expanded with viral peptide pools by the ViraFEST assay and only then sequenced. Once cultured for 10 to 11 days, the cells underwent separation to obtain CD4+ T cells. Participants received two doses of either the BNT162b2 or mRNA-1273 vaccine. The input for sequencing was CD4+ T cells from PBMCs cultured with HCoV-NL63 spike peptides, taken after COVID-19 vaccination. Receptors were obtained from a human donor who received a COVID-19 vaccine.

This clone has a handful of counts. This chain joins TRBV11-2 and TRBJ1-1; D is uncertain. Trimming took 5 bases from V and 7 from J, leaving 23 bases between them. Germline V gene sequence: CDR1 SGHAT, CDR2 FQNNGV. This CDR3 has 16 residues. The CDR3 reads CASSLYSRSVENEAFF. The CDR3 DNA reads TGTGCCAGCAGCCTCTACAGCCGTTCGGTCGAGAATGAAGCTTTCTTT.

The gene calls are TRBV24-1 and TRBJ2-2; the D gene is possibly TRBD2 (6 bases). The V and J ends lost 1 base and 2 bases respectively, with 16 bases between them. The germline gives CDR1 KGHDR, CDR2 SFDVKD. The CDR3 has 18 amino acids. CDR3 residues: CATSDFRGRPDNTGELFF. CDR3 sequence (DNA): TGTGCCACCAGTGATTTTCGTGGGAGGCCCGATAACACCGGGGAGCTGTTTTTT.

The V call is TRBV24-1, the J call TRBJ2-6; no reliable D call. V was trimmed by 9 bases and J by 4 bases, leaving 9 bases between them. Germline V lookup: CDR1 KGHDR, CDR2 SFDVKD. The CDR3 covers 13 residues. The CDR3 bases are TGTGCCACCCAAGAATCCGGGGCCAACGTCCTGACTTTC. It translates to CATQESGANVLTF.

The chain joins TRBV4-2 to TRBJ1-1; TRBD1 agrees at 7 bases. V shed 8 bases and J 7 bases; nucleotides not matched to a gene: 13. The germline V gene has CDR1 LGHNA and CDR2 YNFKEQ. There are 14 residues in the CDR3. The CDR3 nucleotides read TGTGCCAGCGGAGAGACAGGGAAATTAGTTGAAGCTTTCTTT. This sequence encodes CASGETGKLVEAFF.

CDR3 DNA sequence: TGCGCCAGCAGCGTAACAGGGGGCTACGAGCAGTACTTC. Translation gives CASSVTGGYEQYF. The chain carries TRBV5-1 and TRBJ2-7, with 8 bases matching TRBD1. CDR1 is SGHRS and CDR2 is YFSETQ in the germline V gene. V shed 4 bases and J 3 bases; nucleotides not matched to a gene: 3. This CDR3 has 13 residues.

V is TRBV3-1 (or the pseudogene TRBV3-2) and J is TRBJ2-5; D not resolved. Germline CDR1 reads LGHDT; CDR2 reads YNNKEL (reference sequence). Trimming stripped 7 bases from V and 2 bases from J, with 17 bases between. There are 15 residues in the CDR3. The CDR3 sequence: CASTLVAGRQETQYF. CDR3 in DNA: TGTGCCAGCACCCTGGTTGCAGGAAGGCAAGAGACCCAGTACTTC.